These 8 T cell receptor beta chains originate from one sample sequenced in a study of cytomegalovirus exposure and HLA in healthy donors. The study ran its PCR with 60 Vbeta and 13 Jbeta primers. The data were produced by immunoSEQ multiplex PCR, yet TCRdb's version contains in-frame clones alone and is incomplete. The table has 130,000 to 150,000 clones, 75% to 85% seen once. Sequencing was done on a sample of PBMCs. These receptors all come from a female donor in good health and CMV-seronegative.

J is TRBJ2-7 and V is TRBV30, with 10 bases aligning to TRBD2. The V gene's germline CDR1 is GTSNPN and CDR2 SVGIG (reference sequence). The V and J ends lost 2 bases and 9 bases, in that order; junction bases with no gene match: 13. The CDR3 sequence is 15 residues long. CDR3 nucleotide sequence: TGTGCCTGGAGTCCCGGGTCTAGCGGGAGAAGCGGGCAGTACTTC. This gives the protein CAWSPGSSGRSGQYF.

V and J are TRBV6-1 and TRBJ2-7; D uncertain. CDR1 and CDR2 from the germline V gene are MNHNS and SASEGT. CDR3 length: 13 residues. The V end was cut by 3 bases, the J end by 2 bases, with 8 bases between. DNA of the CDR3: TGTGCCAGCAGTGATCAGTCACCCTACGAGCAGTACTTC. Its translation is CASSDQSPYEQYF.

The V and J genes are TRBV7-8 and TRBJ2-4; no reliable D call. Germline V CDR1 and CDR2: SGHVS, FQNEAQ. Trimming stripped 2 bases from V and 0 bases from J, with 11 bases between. The CDR3 consists of 16 residues. CDR3 coding DNA: TGTGCCAGCAGCTTAAGCACCCTTCTAGCCAAAAACATTCAGTACTTC. This sequence encodes CASSLSTLLAKNIQYF.

This clone came up once. The V and J genes are TRBV5-5 and TRBJ2-7; D not certain. CDR1 and CDR2 from the germline V gene are SGHKS and YYEKEE (reference sequence). There are 15 residues in the CDR3. V shed 1 base and J shed 2 bases, with 13 bases lying between them. CDR3 DNA: TGTGCCAGCAGCTTGCGGTCCGGTCTCACCTACGAGCAGTACTTC. Its protein is CASSLRSGLTYEQYF.

This chain links TRBV6-5 with TRBJ2-5, with TRBD2 as a possible D gene (5 bases). The DNA matches TRBJ2-7 better at its end, which makes the J call doubtful. The CDR3 is 13 residues long. Germline V CDR1 and CDR2: MNHEY, SVGAGI. CDR3 nucleotides: TGTGCCAGCAGCCCCGCGGGTACCTACGAGCAGTACTTC. It translates to CASSPAGTYEQYF.

V is TRBV10-3 and J is TRBJ2-7; the match to TRBD2 covers 8 bases. The CDR3 length is 15 residues. Germline V gene sequence: CDR1 ENHRY, CDR2 SYGVKD. Trimming cost V 6 bases and J 4 bases; bases outside gene matches: 11. This chain's CDR3 is CAISPGGEGRYEQYF. The DNA of the CDR3 is TGTGCCATCAGCCCGGGGGGGGAGGGAAGATACGAGCAGTACTTC.

CDR3 coding DNA: TGTGCCAGCAGTTTTCTCGGGGGGCCCCAAGAGACCCAGTACTTC. Its translation: CASSFLGGPQETQYF. This chain joins TRBV28 and TRBJ2-5; the D gene is possibly TRBD2 (7 bases). V gave up 3 bases and J gave up 1 base, with 12 bases separating them. The CDR3 has 15 residues. Germline V gene data show CDR1 as MDHEN and CDR2 as SYDVKM.

This chain links TRBV15 with TRBJ2-1; D remains unclear. Germline CDR1 LNHNV, CDR2 YYDKDF (reference sequence). The CDR3 sequence is 15 residues long. V lost 0 bases, J lost 5 bases, and 11 bases lay in between. The CDR3 bases are TGTGCCACCAGCAGAGATCTAAGACTCCACAATGAGCAGTTCTTC. Translating gives CATSRDLRLHNEQFF.